This T cell receptor (beta chain) was found in a study of metastatic and nonmetastatic thyroid tumors. Using MiXCR, TCRdb reanalyzed the PCR reads. The sample includes under 60,000 clones, roughly a fifth of them seen just once. The germline V gene encodes CDR1 SGHAT and CDR2 FQNNGV. The length of the CDR3 is 16 residues. J was trimmed by 0 bases and V by 5 bases; bases with no gene match: 10. Before thyroid surgery, none of the patients had received any treatment. The V and J genes are TRBV11-2 and TRBJ2-7; TRBD2 matches at 7 bases. This clonotype was sampled from a male donor with papillary thyroid cancer or a benign thyroid nodule (not recorded which). Some clones in this sample may be carry-over from other donors' samples. The specimen sequenced was blood. CDR3 DNA sequence: TGTGCCAGCAGCCCAAGAGGGGACTACAGCTCCTACGAGCAGTACTTC. This encodes CASSPRGDYSSYEQYF. The full variable domain, its missing parts supplied by reference TRBV11-2 and TRBJ2-7, is EAGVAQSPRYKIIEKRQSVAFWCNPISGHATLYWYQQILGQGPKLLIQFQNNGVVDDSQLPKDRFSAERLKGVDSTLKIQPAKLEDSAVYLCASSPRGDYSSYEQYFGPGTRLTVT.